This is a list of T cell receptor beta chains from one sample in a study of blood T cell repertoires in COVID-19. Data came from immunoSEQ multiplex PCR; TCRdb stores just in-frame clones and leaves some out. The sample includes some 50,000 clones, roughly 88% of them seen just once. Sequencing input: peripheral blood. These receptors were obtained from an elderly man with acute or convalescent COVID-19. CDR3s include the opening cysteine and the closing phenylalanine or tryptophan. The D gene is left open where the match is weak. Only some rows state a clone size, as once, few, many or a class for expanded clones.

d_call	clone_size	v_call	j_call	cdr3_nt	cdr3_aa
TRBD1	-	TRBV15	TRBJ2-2	TGTGCCACCAGCCCCACAGGGGCGAACACCGGGGAGCTGTTTTTT	CATSPTGANTGELFF
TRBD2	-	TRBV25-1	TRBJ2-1	TGTGCCAGCAGTTTCAGCGGGGGGGCCAATGAGCAGTTCTTC	CASSFSGGANEQFF
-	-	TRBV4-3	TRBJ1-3	TGCGCCAGCAGCCAAAGGGGGGGAGGTTTTGGAAACACCATATATTTT	CASSQRGGGFGNTIYF
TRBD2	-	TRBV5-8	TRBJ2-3	TGTGCCAGCAACATAGCGGGGGGGCCTAGAGATACGCAGTATTTT	CASNIAGGPRDTQYF
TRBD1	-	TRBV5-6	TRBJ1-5	TGTGCCAGCAGCTCCACCCCGGACAGGGTAGGGAATCAGCCCCAGCATTTT	CASSSTPDRVGNQPQHF
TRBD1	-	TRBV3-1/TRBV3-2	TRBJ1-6	TGTGCCAGCAGCCAACTTGGGCAGGGGGGATACAATTCACCCCTCCACTTT	CASSQLGQGGYNSPLHF
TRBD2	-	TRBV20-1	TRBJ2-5	TGCAGTGCTAGTCAGCGGGGGATGAAGGAGACCCAGTACTTC	CSASQRGMKETQYF
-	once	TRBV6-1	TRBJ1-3	TGTGCCAGCAAATTAGGCGGGGGCTCTGGAAACACCATATATTTT	CASKLGGGSGNTIYF
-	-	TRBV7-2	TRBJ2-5	TGTGCCAGCAGCTTCGCTAGCGTGGGAGAGACCCAGTACTTC	CASSFASVGETQYF
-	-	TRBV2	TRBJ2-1	TGTGCCAGCGGGGGGGCAATGAATGAGCAGTTCTTC	CASGGAMNEQFF
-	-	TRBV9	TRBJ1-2	TGTGCCAGCAGCGGGACGTCGGAGGGCTATGGCTACACCTTC	CASSGTSEGYGYTF
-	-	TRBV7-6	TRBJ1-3	TGTGCCAGCAGCTTAGGAGGTTTTAAAAACACCATATATTTT	CASSLGGFKNTIYF